Presented here are 23 T cell receptor beta chains from one specimen sequenced in a study of blood T cell repertoires in COVID-19. Some clones are missing from TCRdb's copy, which holds only in-frame ones; the method was immunoSEQ multiplex PCR. Here the sample spans 240,000 or so clones, more than 70% being singletons. The sample was peripheral blood. The receptors derive from an elderly man with acute or convalescent COVID-19.

The V call is TRBV6-4, the J call TRBJ1-2, with 7 bases identical to TRBD1. In germline, CDR1 is MRHNA, CDR2 SNTAGT. V was pared by 3 bases and J by 4 bases, with 5 bases of the junction left unmatched. The length of the CDR3 is 14 residues. CDR3 residues: CASSERGPGYGYTF. The CDR3 nucleotides read TGTGCCAGCAGTGAGAGGGGGCCTGGCTATGGCTACACCTTC.

The V gene is TRBV28, the J gene TRBJ1-4, with 7 nucleotides matching TRBD1. Germline CDR1 is MDHEN and CDR2 is SYDVKM. J lost 4 bases, V lost 7 bases, and 9 bases had no gene match. The CDR3 spans 15 residues. CDR3 loop: CASTTGTVNNEKLFF. CDR3 coding DNA: TGTGCCAGCACCACCGGGACAGTGAATAATGAAAAACTGTTTTTT.

In DNA, the CDR3 is TGCAGTGCTGTACAGGTACCTGAAGCTTTCTTT. Translating it yields CSAVQVPEAFF. The chain employs TRBV20-1 and TRBJ1-1; TRBD1 might be the D (5 bases). The CDR3 has 11 residues. Germline CDR1 and CDR2: DFQATT and SNEGSKA (reference sequence). The V gene lost 5 bases and the J gene lost 6 bases, with 10 bases spanning the gap.

The count of this clone is one. The J gene is TRBJ1-5, the V gene TRBV7-6, with D unresolved. The CDR3 covers 18 residues. Germline CDR1 is SGHVS and CDR2 is FNYEAQ. Trimming left V 5 bases short and J 1 base short, with 21 bases between. This CDR3 is CASSLYAGPGGSNQPQHF. CDR3 in DNA: TGTGCCAGCAGCCTATATGCCGGTCCGGGAGGGAGCAATCAGCCCCAGCATTTT.

With respect to this clone: Compared with germline, one end of the junction differs, possibly owing to a read error. The chain employs TRBV19 and TRBJ1-4; D is unclear. The CDR3 loop spans 13 amino acids. Germline V lookup: CDR1 LNHDA, CDR2 SQIVND (reference sequence). The CDR3 region has the DNA TGTGCCAGTAGTATCCCGGGGAATGGAAAACTGTTTTTT. Its translation is CASSIPGNGKLFF. The whole variable domain, filled in from reference TRBV19 and TRBJ1-4, reads DGGITQSPKYLFRKEGQNVTLSCEQNLNHDAMYWYRQDPGQGLRLIYYSQIVNDFQKGDIAEGYSVSREKKESFPLTVTSAQKNPTAFYLCASSIPGNGKLFFGSGTQLSVL.

This chain joins TRBV28 and TRBJ1-5, with TRBD1 as a possible D gene (6 bases). This CDR3 contains 15 residues. Trimming cost V 5 bases and J 2 bases, with 13 bases left between them. Germline V CDR1 and CDR2: MDHEN, SYDVKM. In DNA, the CDR3 is TGTGCCAGCAGTCCCCGGGGGGCGGGCAATCAGCCCCAGCATTTT. Translating it yields CASSPRGAGNQPQHF. Using reference TRBV28 and TRBJ1-5 for the parts outside the CDR3, the full variable domain is DVKVTQSSRYLVKRTGEKVFLECVQDMDHENMFWYRQDPGLGLRLIYFSYDVKMKEKGDIPEGYSVSREKKERFSLILESASTNQTSMYLCASSPRGAGNQPQHFGDGTRLSIL.

The chain couples TRBV28 to TRBJ1-5; D is undetermined. Trimming stripped 5 bases from V and 7 bases from J, with 18 bases between. The CDR3 is 15 residues long. Germline values: CDR1 MDHEN, CDR2 SYDVKM. In DNA form, the CDR3 reads TGTGCCAGCAGTCTCGACTCTTCCGATGGGCAGCCCCAGCATTTT. Encoded protein: CASSLDSSDGQPQHF.

The chain joins TRBV6-5 to TRBJ2-7; D may be TRBD1 (6 bases). Germline V gene lookup returns CDR1 MNHEY and CDR2 SVGAGI. CDR3 length: 15 amino acids. The V end was cut by 6 bases, the J end by 0 bases, with 15 bases between. As DNA, the CDR3 is TGTGCCAGCAGCAGGGCTGGACAGAGCTCCTACGAGCAGTACTTC. Residues: CASSRAGQSSYEQYF.

V is TRBV5-4 and J is TRBJ1-2, with D maybe TRBD1 (5 bases). The V and J ends lost 6 bases and 7 bases respectively, with 16 bases between them. CDR1 and CDR2 (germline): SGHNT, YYREEE (reference sequence). CDR3 length: 13 amino acids. This CDR3 reads CASTLGLRSGYTF. DNA for the CDR3: TGTGCCAGCACCCTGGGACTTCGCTCTGGCTACACCTTC.

The chain recombines TRBV9 with TRBJ2-5; D call uncertain. The CDR3 sequence is 17 residues long. Per germline, CDR1 SGDLS and CDR2 YYNGEE. The V end lost 3 bases, the J end lost 5 bases, and 23 bases lay between the germline ends. For the CDR3, the DNA is TGTGCCAGCAGCGAAGGCCCGGTTATCCTCTTGAGGGAGACCCAGTACTTC. Translation: CASSEGPVILLRETQYF.

In this sample, this clone turned up a few times. V and J are TRBV6-2 or TRBV6-3 and TRBJ2-5, with D possibly matching TRBD1 (7 bases). CDR1 is MNHEY and CDR2 is SVGEGT in the germline V gene. The germline V and J ends were trimmed by 2 bases and 5 bases, with 18 bases remaining between them. This CDR3 region has 16 residues. The CDR3 region has the DNA TGTGCCAGCAGTTACGGGGGCAGGGGGAGCGGGGAGACCCAGTACTTC. Protein product: CASSYGGRGSGETQYF.

Only one count was recorded for this clone. The gene calls are TRBV2 and TRBJ1-1, with D possibly TRBD1 on 6 matching bases. The CDR3 runs 13 residues. The V end lost 6 bases, the J end lost 3 bases, and 11 bases lay between the germline ends. CDR1 SNHLY and CDR2 FYNNEI come from the germline V gene. The CDR3 sequence: CASRNQGHTEAFF. DNA of the CDR3: TGTGCCAGCAGGAACCAGGGGCACACTGAAGCTTTCTTT. Combining the CDR3 with reference TRBV2 and TRBJ1-1 gives the whole variable domain EPEVTQTPSHQVTQMGQEVILRCVPISNHLYFYWYRQILGQKVEFLVSFYNNEISEKSEIFDDQFSVERPDGSNFTLKIRSTKLEDSAMYFCASRNQGHTEAFFGQGTRLTVV.

The genes are TRBV27 and TRBJ2-5; the D gene is possibly TRBD1 (6 bases). The V end lost 2 bases, the J end lost 4 bases, and 11 bases lay between the germline ends. The CDR3 has 14 residues. Per the germline V gene, CDR1 is MNHEY and CDR2 is SMNVEV (reference sequence). The CDR3 DNA is TGTGCCAGCAGTTTAGTGGGGGCTCGAGAGACCCAGTACTTC. It yields the protein CASSLVGARETQYF.

This rearrangement joins TRBV11-2 to TRBJ2-7; 13 bases align to TRBD2. Looked up from germline, CDR1 is SGHAT and CDR2 is FQNNGV. After removal of 5 bases from V and 3 bases from J, the junction contained 4 bases not matched to a gene. This CDR3 is built from 15 residues. The CDR3 protein is CASSPRTSGSYEQYF. The CDR3 DNA is TGTGCCAGCAGCCCTCGGACTAGCGGGAGCTACGAGCAGTACTTC.

The chain joins TRBV5-1 to TRBJ2-1; unclear D gene. CDR3 length: 13 amino acids. Per the germline V gene, CDR1 is SGHRS and CDR2 is YFSETQ. The V and J ends lost 3 bases and 3 bases respectively, with 7 bases between them. The CDR3 DNA sequence: TGCGCCAGCAGCTCCCACAACTACAATGAGCAGTTCTTC. This encodes CASSSHNYNEQFF.

The V and J genes are TRBV19 and TRBJ2-3; 7 positions match TRBD2. The CDR3 runs 14 residues. The junction had 5 bases not matched to a gene; V was cut back by 4 bases and J by 4 bases. Germline loops: CDR1 LNHDA, CDR2 SQIVND (reference sequence). The CDR3 region is CASSTAGVADTQYF. CDR3 nucleotide sequence: TGTGCCAGTAGTACCGCGGGAGTGGCAGATACGCAGTATTTT. The full variable domain, completed using reference TRBV19 and TRBJ2-3, is DGGITQSPKYLFRKEGQNVTLSCEQNLNHDAMYWYRQDPGQGLRLIYYSQIVNDFQKGDIAEGYSVSREKKESFPLTVTSAQKNPTAFYLCASSTAGVADTQYFGPGTRLTVL.

V and J are TRBV24-1 and TRBJ2-3; 7 bases are a match to TRBD2. The CDR3 extends over 15 amino acids. V was clipped by 9 bases and J by 4 bases; unmatched bases: 12. Per the germline V gene, CDR1 is KGHDR and CDR2 is SFDVKD. For the CDR3, the DNA is TGTGCCACCTCCGGCGGTAGCGGGTACGCAGATACGCAGTATTTT. Encoded protein: CATSGGSGYADTQYF.

The rearrangement links TRBV6-5 to TRBJ1-3; weak D call: TRBD1 (6 bases). The CDR3 contains 14 residues. Per the germline V gene, CDR1 is MNHEY and CDR2 is SVGAGI. V was cut by 7 bases and J by 1 base, with 11 bases left in between. The CDR3 loop is CASKEGESGNTIYF. CDR3 DNA sequence: TGTGCCAGCAAAGAGGGGGAGTCTGGAAACACCATATATTTT.

J is TRBJ1-1 and V is TRBV5-1, with 7 bases fitting TRBD1. The V segment lost 4 bases and the J segment 4 bases; nucleotides outside the gene matches: 7. Germline V lookup: CDR1 SGHRS, CDR2 YFSETQ. CDR3 length equals 14 residues. CDR3 nucleotides: TGCGCCAGCAGCGCCGGGACAGAAGGCACTGAAGCTTTCTTT. Translation: CASSAGTEGTEAFF.

This clone was detected once. The chain employs TRBV7-9 and TRBJ2-1; 15 positions agree with TRBD2. V was clipped by 5 bases and J by 7 bases; unmatched bases: 9. This CDR3 has 17 amino acids. Germline V gives CDR1 SEHNR, CDR2 FQNEAQ (reference sequence). The CDR3 reads CASSAGTSGRIGNEQFF. Written as DNA, the CDR3 is TGTGCCAGCAGCGCCGGGACTAGCGGGAGGATAGGGAATGAGCAGTTCTTC.

CDR3 nucleotide sequence: TGTGCCAGCAGTTCTCAGGGGGCTGGCTATGGCTACACCTTC. Its protein product is CASSSQGAGYGYTF. The chain employs TRBV6-5 and TRBJ1-2; 8 bases line up with TRBD1. This CDR3 comprises 14 residues. Germline V CDR1 and CDR2: MNHEY, SVGAGI. The J segment lost 4 bases and the V segment lost 4 bases, leaving 5 bases of the junction unmatched.

J is TRBJ2-7 and V is TRBV11-2; 11 nucleotides agree with TRBD1. The CDR3 runs 15 residues. Germline CDR1 is SGHAT and CDR2 is FQNNGV. With 4 bases clipped from V and 3 bases from J, the junction kept 5 bases outside the gene matches. The CDR3 DNA is TGTGCCAGCAGCTCCCCGGACAGGGGGCTCTACGAGCAGTACTTC. Protein sequence: CASSSPDRGLYEQYF.

The V and J genes are TRBV29-1 and TRBJ1-2, with TRBD1 as a possible D gene (6 bases). V was trimmed by 0 bases and J by 4 bases, leaving 21 bases between them. The CDR3 is made up of 17 amino acids. The germline V gene encodes CDR1 SQVTM and CDR2 ANQGSEA. The CDR3 spells CSVEDLTGMGVSYGYTF. CDR3 bases: TGCAGCGTTGAAGATTTAACAGGGATGGGGGTTAGCTATGGCTACACCTTC.